This T cell receptor (beta chain) was sequenced during a study of cytomegalovirus exposure and HLA in healthy donors. Study-level findings and limits: TCR beta chains associated with HLA were, in a later analysis, more clonally expanded than equally common others. Donors belonging to an Asian-associated ancestry cluster reportedly showed fewer N-insertions in productive TCRs than the roughly 670-donor mean, according to what a later analysis found.

For this clone: Its matching antigen is unknown.

V lost 2 bases, J lost 6 bases, and 7 bases stayed unmatched. The CDR3 has 15 residues. Germline CDR1 and CDR2: SGHTA and FQGNSA. In the PCR, 60 Vbeta and 13 Jbeta primers were used. Method: immunoSEQ multiplex PCR; TCRdb's copy keeps in-frame clones and lacks some. The sample lists nearly 110,000 clones; approximately 80% were seen once. The sequenced material came from PBMCs. This sequence originates from a man in his forties or fifties in good health and CMV-seronegative. The chain couples TRBV7-2 to TRBJ1-2; 9 positions agree with TRBD1. The CDR3 DNA follows: TGTGCCAGCAGCTTATTGACCGACAGGGGGGATGGCTACACCTTC. Its translation: CASSLLTDRGDGYTF.